The text below deals with one TCR beta chain. Its target is unknown. The data originate from a study of response to subunit inactivated influenza vaccine. Whole-study findings and limits: Authors suggested each seasonal flu vaccination may recruit only limited numbers of new T cells.

In TCRdb, the RT-PCR reads were re-called with MiXCR into one record per CDR3 protein. The data contain hundreds of thousands of distinct CDR3 sequences, 15% to 19% of them seen just once; the ten biggest clones take up around a tenth. Germline V gene data show CDR1 as SQVTM and CDR2 as ANQGSEA. The CDR3 is 14 residues long. The material was PBMCs from blood, obtained approximately 12 days after vaccination. This sequence was found in a man aged 50-60 years who received an inactivated influenza vaccine. V usage is TRBV29-1 and J usage is TRBJ2-1; 9 positions match TRBD2. The CDR3 DNA sequence: TGCAGTTATGTGGCGGGGGGGCTTTTAAGGGAGCAGTTCTTC. Its protein product is CSYVAGGLLREQFF.